This TCR beta chain stems from a study of T cell responses to AZD1222 COVID-19 vaccine. General study results and limits: Clonal diversity was possibly underestimated, and the donors were mostly white British, with more females.

The V end was cut by 5 bases, the J end by 2 bases, with 12 bases between. CDR3 length equals 14 residues. The germline gives CDR1 SGHTA, CDR2 FQGTGA. Sequencing used immunoSEQ multiplex PCR; TCRdb keeps in-frame clones, though not all of them. The repertoire consists of 130,000 or so clones, with over 90% occurring once and the leading ten covering approximately 1.8%. Worth noting for this clone: What it binds is unknown.

Specimen: peripheral blood, collected on day 0 of AZD1222 vaccination. The rearrangement uses TRBV7-3 and TRBJ1-1; D not certain. This receptor was obtained from an adult in good health. CDR3 DNA sequence: TGTGCCAGCAGCCTAGGAGGTTCAAACACTGAAGCTTTCTTT. Translation: CASSLGGSNTEAFF.